Listed below are T cell receptor beta chains from one sample, sequenced in a study of blood T cell repertoires in COVID-19. Assay used: immunoSEQ multiplex PCR; TCRdb lists only in-frame clones, some missing. The sample has fewer than 80,000 clones; about nine tenths are singletons. Specimen: peripheral blood. These receptors all stem from a human donor in a cohort sampled during active COVID-19. The CDR3 runs from the conserved cysteine through the conserved F or W. A D gene is named only where the DNA matches it firmly. The listing skips clone size in some rows; elsewhere it reads once, few, many or a size class.

v_call	d_call	j_call	cdr3_length	clone_size	cdr3_aa	cdr3_nt
TRBV18	TRBD2	TRBJ2-2	16	.	CASSPVLAGNTGELFF	TGTGCCAGCTCACCCGTACTAGCGGGTAACACCGGGGAGCTGTTTTTT
TRBV7-9	TRBD2	TRBJ2-3	16	.	CASSLRPGLASDTQYF	TGTGCCAGCAGCTTACGCCCGGGACTAGCGTCAGATACGCAGTATTTT
TRBV3-1/TRBV3-2	.	TRBJ2-3	13	.	CASSQVRQDTQYF	TGTGCCAGCAGCCAAGTCCGACAAGATACGCAGTATTTT
TRBV6-1	TRBD2	TRBJ2-7	15	.	CASSESWGGTYEQYF	TGTGCCAGCAGTGAATCGTGGGGGGGGACCTACGAGCAGTACTTC
TRBV5-1	.	TRBJ2-6	13	once	CASSSGGANVLTF	TGCGCCAGCAGCTCCGGTGGGGCCAACGTCCTGACTTTC
TRBV20-1	TRBD1	TRBJ2-4	11	.	CSLDRENIQYF	TGCAGCCTGGACAGGGAAAACATTCAGTACTTC
TRBV15	.	TRBJ2-4	14	.	CATSRGSGKNIQYF	TGTGCCACCAGCAGAGGTAGCGGCAAAAACATTCAGTACTTC
TRBV10-3	.	TRBJ2-2	14	.	CAISESPGTGELFF	TGTGCCATCAGTGAGTCGCCGGGGACCGGGGAGCTGTTTTTT
TRBV16	.	TRBJ1-2	12	.	CASSQGGYGYTF	TGTGCCAGCAGCCAGGGGGGCTATGGCTACACCTTC
TRBV15	TRBD1	TRBJ2-5	16	.	CATSREFGGQKETQYF	TGTGCCACCAGCAGAGAATTTGGGGGACAGAAAGAGACCCAGTACTTC
TRBV19	.	TRBJ1-5	14	.	CASNGMRANQPQHF	TGTGCCAGTAACGGGATGAGGGCTAATCAGCCCCAGCATTTT
TRBV19	.	TRBJ2-2	15	.	CASSVTSRNTGELFF	TGTGCCAGTAGCGTCACTAGTCGCAACACCGGGGAGCTGTTTTTT
TRBV30	.	TRBJ2-3	15	.	CALSKSAGYTDTQYF	TGTGCCTTGTCCAAATCGGCAGGGTACACAGATACGCAGTATTTT
TRBV6-5	TRBD2	TRBJ2-3	15	.	CASTARLAITDTQYF	TGTGCCAGCACTGCCCGACTAGCAATCACAGATACGCAGTATTTT
TRBV5-4	.	TRBJ1-1	14	.	CASSLASVNTEAFF	TGTGCCAGCAGCTTGGCGAGTGTGAACACTGAAGCTTTCTTT
TRBV18	TRBD1	TRBJ1-4	15	.	CASSPRDRQEEKLFF	TGTGCCAGCTCACCACGGGACAGACAGGAGGAAAAACTGTTTTTT
TRBV5-1	.	TRBJ1-3	13	.	CASSLMAGNTIYF	TGCGCCAGCAGCTTGATGGCCGGAAACACCATATATTTT
TRBV3-1/TRBV3-2	.	TRBJ2-5	14	once	CASSTRGTQETQYF	TGTGCCAGCAGCACAAGGGGTACCCAAGAGACCCAGTACTTC
TRBV2	.	TRBJ1-4	16	.	CASSEWSSGFDEKLFF	TGTGCCAGCAGTGAATGGTCTAGCGGGTTTGATGAAAAACTGTTTTTT
TRBV7-9	.	TRBJ2-2	13	.	CASSQTNTGELFF	TGTGCCAGCAGCCAAACGAACACCGGGGAGCTGTTTTTT
TRBV7-3	.	TRBJ2-1	15	.	CASSPDRGNHNEQFF	TGTGCCAGCAGCCCCGATCGGGGGAACCACAATGAGCAGTTCTTC
TRBV4-2	.	TRBJ1-1	16	once	CASSQDSGGGATEAFF	TGTGCCAGCAGCCAAGATTCGGGAGGGGGGGCCACTGAAGCTTTCTTT
TRBV4-3	TRBD2	TRBJ2-7	15	.	CASSQGLGTSGSMFF	TGCGCCAGCAGCCAAGGTCTTGGGACTAGCGGGAGCATGTTTTTC
TRBV2	.	TRBJ2-5	16	.	CASLPEAFYAQETQYF	TGTGCCAGCCTACCCGAGGCTTTTTACGCCCAAGAGACCCAGTACTTC
TRBV19	.	TRBJ1-1	14	.	CASRTPGVYTEAFF	TGTGCCAGTAGGACCCCAGGGGTTTACACTGAAGCTTTCTTT
TRBV11-1	TRBD2	TRBJ2-7	14	once	CASSWTSGSYEQYF	TGTGCCAGCAGCTGGACTAGCGGGTCCTACGAGCAGTACTTC
TRBV12-3/TRBV12-4	.	TRBJ2-7	13	.	CASNSSPDYEQYF	TGTGCCAGCAATAGTTCCCCCGATTACGAGCAGTACTTC
TRBV30	TRBD1	TRBJ2-2	13	few	CAWKTGIFGELFF	TGTGCCTGGAAGACAGGGATCTTCGGGGAGCTGTTTTTT
TRBV19	TRBD1	TRBJ1-5	14	.	CASHTDRGPQPQHF	TGTGCCAGTCATACGGACAGGGGACCTCAGCCCCAGCATTTT
TRBV12-2	.	TRBJ1-1	13	.	CASRFPMRTEAFF	TGTGCAAGTCGCTTCCCTATGCGCACTGAAGCTTTCTTT
TRBV12-5	TRBD2	TRBJ2-1	16	.	CASGLYAGGRPNEQFF	TGTGCTAGTGGTTTGTATGCGGGAGGTAGACCTAATGAGCAGTTCTTC
TRBV3-1/TRBV3-2	TRBD1	TRBJ2-4	16	.	CASSQPLDREKNIQYF	TGTGCCAGCAGCCAGCCTCTGGACAGGGAAAAAAACATTCAGTACTTC
TRBV18	TRBD1	TRBJ1-1	19	once	CASSRLGDRDWGKDTEAFF	TGTGCCAGCTCACGCTTAGGCGACAGGGACTGGGGTAAGGACACTGAAGCTTTCTTT
TRBV12-3/TRBV12-4	TRBD1	TRBJ1-2	13	.	CASSSGQANGYTF	TGTGCCAGCAGTTCCGGACAGGCTAATGGCTACACCTTC
TRBV11-1	TRBD2	TRBJ2-2	15	.	CASSETSGNTGELFF	TGTGCCAGCAGCGAGACTAGCGGGAACACCGGGGAGCTGTTTTTT
TRBV28	.	TRBJ1-5	18	.	CASSLVGVGSVSNQPQHF	TGTGCCAGCAGTTTAGTCGGAGTCGGGTCCGTGAGCAATCAGCCCCAGCATTTT
TRBV20-1	TRBD1	TRBJ2-2	13	.	CSATDRDTGELFF	TGCAGTGCTACTGACAGGGACACCGGGGAGCTGTTTTTT
TRBV19	.	TRBJ2-7	14	.	CASSGDSFSYEQYF	TGTGCCAGTAGTGGAGACAGTTTCTCCTACGAGCAGTACTTC
TRBV30	.	TRBJ1-6	13	.	CALEYLEGSPLHF	TGTGCCCTGGAGTACCTGGAGGGTTCACCCCTCCACTTT
TRBV7-9	.	TRBJ1-1	15	.	CASSSIGPSLTEAFF	TGTGCCAGCAGCAGTATCGGTCCCTCTCTCACTGAAGCTTTCTTT
TRBV18	TRBD1	TRBJ2-1	13	.	CASSLGQYNEQFF	TGTGCCAGCTCACTGGGACAGTACAATGAGCAGTTCTTC
TRBV5-1	.	TRBJ2-6	16	once	CASSIGQPLGANVLTF	TGCGCCAGCAGCATTGGACAGCCCCTTGGGGCCAACGTCCTGACTTTC
TRBV28	.	TRBJ2-1	16	.	CASSVFTPIPYNEQFF	TGTGCCAGCAGCGTCTTTACCCCTATACCCTACAATGAGCAGTTCTTC
TRBV19	TRBD2	TRBJ2-1	16	few	CASSVAGLAGVVEQFF	TGTGCCAGTAGTGTTGCAGGACTAGCGGGAGTCGTTGAGCAGTTCTTC
TRBV7-2	TRBD2	TRBJ2-5	13	.	CASSPGRAETQYF	TGTGCCAGCAGCCCGGGGAGGGCAGAGACCCAGTACTTC
TRBV7-2	.	TRBJ2-7	14	.	CASSPRPSLYEQYF	TGTGCCAGCAGCCCGCGACCTAGTCTATACGAGCAGTACTTC
TRBV6-5	.	TRBJ1-2	13	.	CASSYVLGGGYTF	TGTGCCAGCAGTTACGTGCTAGGGGGTGGCTACACCTTC
TRBV9	TRBD2	TRBJ2-2	15	once	CASSVSGREAGELFF	TGTGCCAGCAGCGTTAGCGGGAGAGAGGCCGGGGAGCTGTTTTTT
TRBV18	.	TRBJ2-5	15	.	CASSPLSEWQETQYF	TGTGCCAGCTCACCACTGAGCGAGTGGCAAGAGACCCAGTACTTC
TRBV2	TRBD1	TRBJ2-1	12	.	CASSGQGAKQFF	TGTGCCAGCAGTGGACAGGGGGCGAAGCAGTTCTTC
TRBV4-3	.	TRBJ1-2	14	.	CASSQGGVGYGYTF	TGCGCCAGCAGCCAAGGTGGTGTCGGCTATGGCTACACCTTC
TRBV4-1	TRBD2	TRBJ2-3	14	.	CASSPGLAGVTQYF	TGCGCCAGCAGCCCTGGACTAGCGGGGGTTACGCAGTATTTT
TRBV12-5	TRBD2	TRBJ2-7	16	.	CASVGLLLAGGGEQYF	TGTGCTAGTGTTGGTCTCCTACTAGCGGGAGGAGGAGAGCAGTACTTC
TRBV7-6	.	TRBJ1-6	15	.	CASSARGGNNSPLHF	TGTGCCAGCAGCGCGAGGGGGGGGAACAATTCACCCCTCCACTTT
TRBV5-5	.	TRBJ1-4	14	once	CASSLQGKVEKLFF	TGTGCCAGCAGCCTTCAGGGGAAGGTCGAAAAACTGTTTTTT
TRBV3-1/TRBV3-2	.	TRBJ2-2	16	.	CASSQDQGSYTGELFF	TGTGCCAGCAGCCAAGACCAGGGGTCATACACCGGGGAGCTGTTTTTT
TRBV11-2	.	TRBJ1-3	18	few	CASSQRPQGGGSGNTIYF	TGTGCCAGCAGCCAACGACCACAGGGTGGGGGCTCTGGAAACACCATATATTTT
TRBV9	.	TRBJ2-7	17	few	CASSVALRRDGYYEQYF	TGTGCCAGCAGCGTAGCTCTCCGGCGGGACGGGTACTACGAGCAGTACTTC
TRBV4-3	.	TRBJ2-1	13	.	CASSLAAADEQFF	TGCGCCAGCAGCCTTGCGGCGGCCGATGAGCAGTTCTTC